Below, 29 T cell receptor beta chains from the same sample are listed, as sequenced in a study of T cells in Graves' hyperthyroidism and ophthalmopathy. Researchers amplified the TCR beta CDR3 regions from RNA transcripts. The study used the HTBI primer set for a first-round RT-PCR of the TCR CDR3. MiXCR was run by TCRdb on the multiplex PCR reads, yielding one entry per CDR3 protein. The profile shows a few hundred thousand distinct CDR3 sequences, approximately 14% of them singletons. The sequenced sample consisted of blood. The receptor source for this set is a woman between 25 and 40 years old with Graves' hyperthyroidism.

This clonotype was counted many times. This chain uses TRBV30 with TRBJ1-1; maybe TRBD1 (5 bases). This CDR3 is built from 11 residues. From germline, CDR1 is GTSNPN and CDR2 SVGIG (reference sequence). V was pared by 1 base and J by 8 bases, with 8 bases between. CDR3 loop: CAWSATAEAFF. The CDR3 coding sequence is TGTGCCTGGAGTGCGACAGCCGAAGCTTTCTTT.

This clonotype was seen only a few times. The chain joins TRBV7-9 to TRBJ1-4; D call uncertain. V lost 1 base to trimming and J lost 7 bases, with 16 bases between them. The CDR3 consists of 16 residues. Germline CDR1 and CDR2: SEHNR and FQNEAQ (reference sequence). The CDR3 reads CASSLVSGPSREKLFF. Written as DNA, the CDR3 is TGTGCCAGCAGCTTAGTGTCCGGGCCGAGCCGTGAAAAACTGTTTTTT.

CDR3 sequence reads: CSAIRVGGNEQFF. DNA for the CDR3: TGCAGTGCTATCAGGGTGGGAGGCAATGAGCAGTTCTTC. The rearrangement links TRBV20-1 to TRBJ2-1; D perhaps matches TRBD2 (6 bases). Germline CDR1 DFQATT, CDR2 SNEGSKA (reference sequence). Trimming left V 4 bases short and J 6 bases short, with 13 bases between. This CDR3 region has 13 residues.

This clonotype appeared a few times. V is TRBV7-8 and J is TRBJ2-6, with a possible D match to TRBD2 (6 bases). The length of the CDR3 is 16 residues. Germline V gene sequence: CDR1 SGHVS, CDR2 FQNEAQ. V was cut by 5 bases and J by 2 bases, with 13 bases left in between. The CDR3 is CASSQTPGAGANVLTF. CDR3 nucleotides: TGTGCCAGCAGCCAAACGCCGGGGGCTGGGGCCAACGTCCTGACTTTC. Full variable domain (missing parts from reference TRBV7-8 and TRBJ2-6): GAGVSQSPRYKVAKRGQDVALRCDPISGHVSLFWYQQALGQGPEFLTYFQNEAQLDKSGLPSDRFFAERPEGSVSTLKIQRTQQEDSAVYLCASSQTPGAGANVLTFGAGSRLTVL.

This clonotype was found many times. J is TRBJ2-1 and V is TRBV28, with D maybe TRBD1 (6 bases). This CDR3 contains 14 residues. V lost 6 bases to trimming and J lost 5 bases, with 14 bases between them. Germline-derived CDR1 and CDR2 are MDHEN and SYDVKM. The CDR3 DNA sequence: TGTGCCAGCAGACTACAGGGTCTTAACAATGAGCAGTTCTTC. Its translation is CASRLQGLNNEQFF.

The rearrangement uses TRBV9 and TRBJ1-2; 8 bases are shared with TRBD1. The CDR3 contains 17 residues. Germline V gene lookup returns CDR1 SGDLS and CDR2 YYNGEE. V was pared by 3 bases and J by 4 bases, with 14 bases of the junction left unmatched. CDR3 coding DNA: TGTGCCAGCAGCGCTCGACAGGGGCGCTCCTCTAGCTATGGCTACACCTTC. Residues: CASSARQGRSSSYGYTF.

This clonotype was detected a few times. A read error may account for a junction end that differs from germline. V gene TRBV20-1 combines with J gene TRBJ2-3, with 8 bases aligning to TRBD1. The CDR3 extends over 15 amino acids. Per germline, CDR1 DFQATT and CDR2 SNEGSKA (reference sequence). The CDR3 DNA reads as TGCAATGCTGGTAGAGACAGGGGTCTCACAGATACGCAGTATTTT. The encoded protein is CNAGRDRGLTDTQYF.

There are many counts of this clonotype. The rearrangement joins TRBV12-5 to TRBJ2-7; D uncertain. Germline assignment: CDR1 LGHNT and CDR2 FRNRAP. The CDR3 length is 17 residues. Trimming took off 0 bases at V and 2 bases at J, with 17 bases between the two ends. The CDR3 DNA reads as TGTGCTAGTGGTTTGGTACCGAACAGTTGGCCCACCTACGAGCAGTACTTC. It specifies CASGLVPNSWPTYEQYF.

This clonotype was seen at least ten times. The genes are TRBV20-1 and TRBJ1-2; TRBD1 matches at 11 bases. The CDR3 contains 13 residues. Germline CDR1 DFQATT, CDR2 SNEGSKA (reference sequence). V lost 5 bases to trimming and J lost 4 bases; unmatched junction nucleotides: 3. The CDR3 here is CSAGQGAVYGYTF. Here the CDR3 DNA reads TGCAGTGCTGGACAGGGGGCAGTCTATGGCTACACCTTC.

The J gene is TRBJ1-3, the V gene TRBV15; unclear D gene. Trimming shortened V by 4 bases and J by 1 base, and 5 bases separated the two germline ends. The V gene's germline CDR1 is LNHNV and CDR2 YYDKDF (reference sequence). CDR3 size: 13 residues. Here the CDR3 DNA reads TGTGCCACCAGCATGGCATCTGGAAACACCATATATTTT. Translation: CATSMASGNTIYF.

V gene TRBV5-4 combines with J gene TRBJ1-1; D is perhaps TRBD1 (5 bases). This CDR3 comprises 13 residues. Trimming cost V 0 bases and J 10 bases, with 13 bases left between them. The germline CDR1 and CDR2 sequences are SGHNT and YYREEE (reference sequence). CDR3 in amino acids: CASSLGQLGGAFF. The CDR3 bases are TGTGCCAGCAGCTTGGGCCAACTTGGGGGAGCTTTCTTT.

Many counts were recorded for this clonotype. The V and J genes are TRBV9 and TRBJ2-3; D is uncertain. This CDR3 region has 15 residues. Germline V CDR1 and CDR2: SGDLS, YYNGEE. Trimming removed 0 bases at V and 0 bases at J, with 8 bases between. CDR3 region: CASSVVDGSTDTQYF. In DNA, the CDR3 is TGTGCCAGCAGCGTAGTAGACGGGAGCACAGATACGCAGTATTTT.

Many counts were recorded for this clonotype. The J gene is TRBJ2-1, the V gene TRBV5-8; D unresolved. The length of the CDR3 is 14 residues. V dropped 8 bases and J dropped 2 bases, with 14 bases sitting between them. Germline V gives CDR1 SGHTS, CDR2 YDEGEE. In DNA form, the CDR3 reads TGTGCCAGTTTTGGTCTAGAGACCTACAATGAGCAGTTCTTC. This codes for CASFGLETYNEQFF. The full variable domain, its missing parts supplied by reference TRBV5-8 and TRBJ2-1, is EAGVTQSPTHLIKTRGQQATLRCSPISGHTSVYWYQQALGLGLQFLLWYDEGEERNRGNFPPRFSGRQFPNYSSELNVNALELEDSALYLCASFGLETYNEQFFGPGTRLTVL.

This clonotype was recorded at least ten times. The chain uses TRBV18 and TRBJ1-2, with D unresolved. The CDR3 has 13 residues. Germline CDR1 reads KGHSH; CDR2 reads LQKENI. V dropped 5 bases and J dropped 8 bases, with 15 bases sitting between them. The CDR3 sequence: CASSAREGRGYTF. The CDR3 nucleotides are TGTGCCAGCTCAGCACGGGAGGGCCGGGGCTACACCTTC.

This clonotype was observed a handful of times. The CDR3 loop reads CASGGLGQINEKLFF. In nucleotides, the CDR3 is TGTGCCAGCGGGGGATTGGGACAGATTAATGAAAAACTGTTTTTT. The chain joins TRBV28 to TRBJ1-4; 7 nucleotides match TRBD1. CDR3 size: 15 residues. From germline, CDR1 is MDHEN and CDR2 SYDVKM. The trim removed 8 bases at V and 4 bases at J, leaving 10 bases unmatched. Looking up the rest from reference TRBV28 and TRBJ1-4 gives the full variable domain: DVKVTQSSRYLVKRTGEKVFLECVQDMDHENMFWYRQDPGLGLRLIYFSYDVKMKEKGDIPEGYSVSREKKERFSLILESASTNQTSMYLCASGGLGQINEKLFFGSGTQLSVL.

The V and J genes are TRBV9 and TRBJ1-2; 8 bases align to TRBD1. V dropped 3 bases and J dropped 6; count of bases not matched to a gene: 4. The germline V gene encodes CDR1 SGDLS and CDR2 YYNGEE. This CDR3 region has 13 residues. The CDR3 DNA follows: TGTGCCAGCAGCGCCCTGACAGGGGATGGCTACACCTTC. Amino acids: CASSALTGDGYTF.

The V call is TRBV6-1, the J call TRBJ2-5; TRBD1 is a possible D gene (5 bases). Per germline, CDR1 MNHNS and CDR2 SASEGT. Trimming left V 5 bases short and J 4 bases short, with 20 bases between. The CDR3 totals 16 residues. CDR3 in DNA: TGTGCCAGCAGTATAGGGGTGGGGTCAGCAGGAGAGACCCAGTACTTC. This encodes CASSIGVGSAGETQYF.

This clonotype came up many times. The chain joins TRBV7-9 to TRBJ2-7, with 10 nucleotides matching TRBD2. The trim removed 8 bases at V and 3 bases at J, leaving 13 bases unmatched. Germline V gene lookup returns CDR1 SEHNR and CDR2 FQNEAQ (reference sequence). The CDR3 length is 16 residues. The DNA for the CDR3 is TGTGCCAGCGGTGGGGTCGTTGGGACTAGCGTCTACGAGCAGTACTTC. This translates into CASGGVVGTSVYEQYF.

This clonotype was counted between two and nine times. V and J are TRBV30 and TRBJ2-1; 13 bases align to TRBD2. The CDR3 totals 17 residues. Trimming took 3 bases from V and 1 from J; bases not matched to a gene: 6. Germline-derived CDR1 and CDR2 are GTSNPN and SVGIG (reference sequence). The CDR3: CAWRTRLAGGSYNEQFF. As DNA, the CDR3 is TGTGCCTGGAGGACCCGACTAGCGGGGGGTTCCTACAATGAGCAGTTCTTC.

This clonotype was picked up many times. The chain couples TRBV13 to TRBJ1-5; no firm D call. In germline, CDR1 is PRHDT, CDR2 FYEKMQ (reference sequence). This CDR3 spans 14 amino acids. The V and J ends lost 5 bases and 1 base respectively, with 9 bases between them. CDR3 coding DNA: TGTGCCAGCAGCGAAGGACTGAGCAATCAGCCCCAGCATTTT. This codes for CASSEGLSNQPQHF.

This clonotype was seen ten or more times. The rearrangement links TRBV11-2 to TRBJ2-1; D is undetermined. CDR3 length: 13 amino acids. From germline, CDR1 is SGHAT and CDR2 FQNNGV. The V end was cut by 1 base, the J end by 7 bases, with 8 bases between. Here the CDR3 reads CASSLAHWNEQFF. The DNA of the CDR3 is TGTGCCAGCAGCTTAGCACACTGGAATGAGCAGTTCTTC. Together with reference TRBV11-2 and TRBJ2-1, the CDR3 gives the full variable domain: EAGVAQSPRYKIIEKRQSVAFWCNPISGHATLYWYQQILGQGPKLLIQFQNNGVVDDSQLPKDRFSAERLKGVDSTLKIQPAKLEDSAVYLCASSLAHWNEQFFGPGTRLTVL.

This clonotype has a handful of counts. The chain links TRBV4-1 to TRBJ2-1; 10 bases agree with TRBD2. The CDR3 runs 17 residues. Losses at the gene ends were 0 bases for V and 7 bases for J; bases not matched to a gene: 9. Germline-derived CDR1 and CDR2 are MGHRA and YSYEKL. DNA for the CDR3: TGCGCCAGCAGCCAAGATCAACCGGGACTAGCGCCAAATGAGCAGTTCTTC. Its protein is CASSQDQPGLAPNEQFF.

This clonotype was seen ten or more times. The rearrangement links TRBV5-1 to TRBJ2-7, with TRBD1 matching over 8 bases. V gave up 0 bases and J gave up 4 bases; unmatched junction bases: 9. CDR3 length: 16 residues. Germline CDR1 reads SGHRS; CDR2 reads YFSETQ. The CDR3 loop reads CASSLVSTTGEYEQYF. CDR3 bases: TGCGCCAGCAGCTTGGTTTCAACGACAGGGGAATACGAGCAGTACTTC.

The genes are TRBV28 and TRBJ1-5; D is uncertain. The V and J ends lost 6 bases and 3 bases respectively, with 3 bases between them. CDR3 length equals 11 residues. Germline CDR1 is MDHEN and CDR2 is SYDVKM. DNA for the CDR3: TGTGCCAGCAGCACCAATCAGCCCCAGCATTTT. It yields the protein CASSTNQPQHF. The full variable domain, its missing parts supplied by reference TRBV28 and TRBJ1-5, is DVKVTQSSRYLVKRTGEKVFLECVQDMDHENMFWYRQDPGLGLRLIYFSYDVKMKEKGDIPEGYSVSREKKERFSLILESASTNQTSMYLCASSTNQPQHFGDGTRLSIL.

There are many counts of this clonotype. V and J are TRBV30 and TRBJ1-2; no firm D call. Germline-derived CDR1 and CDR2 are GTSNPN and SVGIG (reference sequence). V was cut by 2 bases and J by 6 bases, with 16 bases left in between. The CDR3 is 14 amino acids. DNA of the CDR3: TGTGCCTGGAGTCCGCGCCAGGAACCCAATGGCTACACCTTC. Protein sequence: CAWSPRQEPNGYTF.

This clonotype occurred many times. The chain has TRBV28 and TRBJ1-2; D is unresolved. The germline V gene encodes CDR1 MDHEN and CDR2 SYDVKM. The CDR3 consists of 13 residues. Between the trimmed V and J ends, which lost 3 bases and 4 bases, there was a span of 9 bases. CDR3 loop: CASSLMGGYGYTF. The CDR3 nucleotides are TGTGCCAGCAGTTTGATGGGTGGCTATGGCTACACCTTC.

This chain links TRBV11-1 with TRBJ2-1, with 12 bases fitting TRBD2. CDR3 length: 14 amino acids. With V trimmed by 5 bases and J by 8 bases, 4 bases remained unmatched. Germline-derived CDR1 and CDR2 are SGHAT and FQDESV (reference sequence). The CDR3 spells CASSQTSGSHEQFF. Here the CDR3 DNA reads TGTGCCAGCAGCCAGACTAGCGGGAGTCATGAGCAGTTCTTC.

V usage is TRBV20-1 and J usage is TRBJ2-5, with TRBD2 matching over 8 bases. The germline V gene has CDR1 DFQATT and CDR2 SNEGSKA (reference sequence). The CDR3 loop spans 15 amino acids. The CDR3 DNA reads TGCAGCTACCCTACTGGGATAGCGGGGCAAGAGACCCAGTACTTC. This sequence encodes CSYPTGIAGQETQYF.

The genes are TRBV27 and TRBJ2-5; the match to TRBD1 covers 12 bases. Germline V gene lookup returns CDR1 MNHEY and CDR2 SMNVEV (reference sequence). This CDR3 region has 15 residues. J gave up 7 bases and V 3 bases, and 6 bases lay outside the gene matches. The CDR3 loop reads CASSFWDRGLGTQYF. The CDR3 DNA reads TGTGCCAGCAGTTTTTGGGACAGGGGGCTTGGGACCCAGTACTTC.